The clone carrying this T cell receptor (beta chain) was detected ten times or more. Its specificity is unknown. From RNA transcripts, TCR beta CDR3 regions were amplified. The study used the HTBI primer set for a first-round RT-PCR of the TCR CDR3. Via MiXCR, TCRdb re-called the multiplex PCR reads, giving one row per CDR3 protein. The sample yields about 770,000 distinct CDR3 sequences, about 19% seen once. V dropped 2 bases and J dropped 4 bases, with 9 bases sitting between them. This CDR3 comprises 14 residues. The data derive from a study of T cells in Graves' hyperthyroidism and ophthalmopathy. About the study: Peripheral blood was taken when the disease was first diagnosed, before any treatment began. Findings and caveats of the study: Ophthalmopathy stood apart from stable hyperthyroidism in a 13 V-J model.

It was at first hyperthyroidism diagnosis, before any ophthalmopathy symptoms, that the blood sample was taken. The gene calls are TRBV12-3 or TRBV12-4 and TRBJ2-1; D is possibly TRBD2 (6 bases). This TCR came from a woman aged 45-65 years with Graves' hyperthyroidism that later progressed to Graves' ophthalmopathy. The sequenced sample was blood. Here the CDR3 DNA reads TGTGCCAGCAGTTTACCAAGCGGGTACAATGAGCAGTTCTTC. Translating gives CASSLPSGYNEQFF.